This T cell receptor beta chain was identified in a study of CD8 T cells in ankylosing spondylitis. Details on this clonotype: As yet, its antigen is unknown.

Libraries of TCR beta came from quantitative 5'-RACE with molecular barcodes. TCRdb reprocessed the 5' RACE reads via MiXCR and lists one record per CDR3 protein. The sample includes under 250,000 distinct CDR3 sequences, just under 7.5% of them seen just once. Study results and limitations: Within peripheral blood, clones linked to disease were CD8+ and relatively rare. Both synovial fluid and blood in reactive arthritis had previously been reported to carry some motif variants. A motif in TCR beta, a set of seven to nine highly homologous variants, appeared characteristic of ankylosing spondylitis blood. From matched ankylosing spondylitis synovial fluid, disease-linked clones were reportedly recovered at significantly enriched levels.

The CDR3 length is 14 residues. Germline CDR1 LGHDT, CDR2 YNNKEL (reference sequence). V was cut by 1 base and J by 5 bases, with 11 bases left in between. This TCR was sampled from a male donor with ankylosing spondylitis. Sample: blood, either unsorted or a sorted T cell fraction (not recorded which). The V and J genes are TRBV3-1 and TRBJ1-1; unclear D gene. The CDR3 DNA sequence: TGTGCCAGCAGCCAAGTAGGTCCGACTACTGAAGCTTTCTTT. Residues: CASSQVGPTTEAFF.